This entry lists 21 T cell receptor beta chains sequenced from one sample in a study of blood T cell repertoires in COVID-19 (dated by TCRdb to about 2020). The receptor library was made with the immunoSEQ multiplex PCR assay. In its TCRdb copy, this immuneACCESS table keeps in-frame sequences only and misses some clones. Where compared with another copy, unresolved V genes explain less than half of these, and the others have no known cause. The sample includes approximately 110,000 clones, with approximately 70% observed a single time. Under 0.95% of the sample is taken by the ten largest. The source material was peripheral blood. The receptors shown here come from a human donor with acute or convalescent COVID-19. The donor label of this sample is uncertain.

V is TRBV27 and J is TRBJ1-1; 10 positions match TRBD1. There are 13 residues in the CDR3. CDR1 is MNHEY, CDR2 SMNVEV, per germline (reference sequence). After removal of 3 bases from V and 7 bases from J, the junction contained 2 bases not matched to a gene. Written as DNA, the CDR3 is TGTGCCAGCAGTTTCTGGGACAGGGGTGAAGCTTTCTTT. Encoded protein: CASSFWDRGEAFF.

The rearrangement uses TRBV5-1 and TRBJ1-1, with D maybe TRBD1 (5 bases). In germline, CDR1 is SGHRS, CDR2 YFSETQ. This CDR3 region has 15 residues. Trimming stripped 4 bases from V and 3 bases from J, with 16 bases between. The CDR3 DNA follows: TGCGCCAGCAGCCCTGGCGGGGGGTCGGACACTGAAGCTTTCTTT. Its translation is CASSPGGGSDTEAFF.

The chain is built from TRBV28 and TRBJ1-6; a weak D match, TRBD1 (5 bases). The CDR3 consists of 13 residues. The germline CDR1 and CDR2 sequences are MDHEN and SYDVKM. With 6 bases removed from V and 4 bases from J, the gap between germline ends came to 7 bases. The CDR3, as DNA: TGTGCCAGCAGGGGGGGGTATAATTCACCCCTCCACTTT. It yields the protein CASRGGYNSPLHF.

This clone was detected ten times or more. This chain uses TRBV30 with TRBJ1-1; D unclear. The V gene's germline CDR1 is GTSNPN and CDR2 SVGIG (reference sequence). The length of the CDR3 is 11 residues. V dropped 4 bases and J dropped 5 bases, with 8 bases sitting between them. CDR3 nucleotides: TGTGCCTGGAAACAGCGGACTGAAGCTTTCTTT. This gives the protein CAWKQRTEAFF. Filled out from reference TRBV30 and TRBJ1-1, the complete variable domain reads SQTIHQWPATLVQPVGSPLSLECTVEGTSNPNLYWYRQAAGRGLQLLFYSVGIGQISSEVPQNLSASRPQDRQFILSSKKLLLSDSGFYLCAWKQRTEAFFGQGTRLTVV.

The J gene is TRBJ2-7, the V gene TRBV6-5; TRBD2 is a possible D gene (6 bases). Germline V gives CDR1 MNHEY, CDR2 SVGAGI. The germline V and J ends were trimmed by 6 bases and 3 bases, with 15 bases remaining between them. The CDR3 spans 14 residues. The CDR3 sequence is CASRPRVGGYEQYF. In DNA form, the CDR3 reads TGTGCCAGCAGGCCTAGGGTGGGGGGCTACGAGCAGTACTTC.

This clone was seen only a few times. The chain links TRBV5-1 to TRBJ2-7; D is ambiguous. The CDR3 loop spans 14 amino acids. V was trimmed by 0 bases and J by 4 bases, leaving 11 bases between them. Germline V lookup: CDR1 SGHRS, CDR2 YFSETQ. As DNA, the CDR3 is TGCGCCAGCAGCTTGGAATACAGAGAATACGAGCAGTACTTC. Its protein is CASSLEYREYEQYF.

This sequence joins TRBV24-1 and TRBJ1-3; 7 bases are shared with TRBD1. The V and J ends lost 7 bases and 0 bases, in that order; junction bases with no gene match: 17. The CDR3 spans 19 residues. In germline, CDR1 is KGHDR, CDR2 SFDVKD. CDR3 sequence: CATREYTRRTGRSGNTIYF. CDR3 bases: TGTGCCACCAGGGAATACACCCGGCGGACAGGCCGCTCTGGAAACACCATATATTTT.

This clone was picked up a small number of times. The CDR3 here is CASSLWLGTPGNTIYF. As DNA, the CDR3 is TGTGCCAGCAGCTTATGGTTGGGGACACCTGGAAACACCATATATTTT. The chain employs TRBV11-2 and TRBJ1-3, with a weak D call TRBD1 (6 bases). The CDR3 totals 16 residues. The germline V and J ends were trimmed by 2 bases and 2 bases, with 13 bases remaining between them. Germline CDR1 is SGHAT and CDR2 is FQNNGV.

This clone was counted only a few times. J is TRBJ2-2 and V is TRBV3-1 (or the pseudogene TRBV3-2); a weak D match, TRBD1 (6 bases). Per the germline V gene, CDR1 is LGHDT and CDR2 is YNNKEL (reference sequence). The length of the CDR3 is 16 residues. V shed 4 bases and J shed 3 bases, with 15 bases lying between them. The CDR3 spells CASSPSWGLHTGELFF. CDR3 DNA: TGTGCCAGCAGCCCTTCGTGGGGGCTGCACACCGGGGAGCTGTTTTTT.

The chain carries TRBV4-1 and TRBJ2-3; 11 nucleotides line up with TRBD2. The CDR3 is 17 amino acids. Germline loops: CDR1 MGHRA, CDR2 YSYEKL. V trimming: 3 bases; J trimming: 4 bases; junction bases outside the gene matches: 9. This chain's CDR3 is CASSHPPLAGASDTQYF. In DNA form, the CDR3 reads TGCGCCAGCAGCCATCCGCCACTAGCGGGGGCGTCAGATACGCAGTATTTT.

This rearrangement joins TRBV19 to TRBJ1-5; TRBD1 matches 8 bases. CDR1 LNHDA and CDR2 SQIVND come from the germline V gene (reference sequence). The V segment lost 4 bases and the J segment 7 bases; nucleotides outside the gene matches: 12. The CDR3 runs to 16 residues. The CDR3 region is CASSTIRGQVGQPQHF. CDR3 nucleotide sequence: TGTGCCAGTAGTACTATACGGGGACAGGTGGGGCAGCCCCAGCATTTT.

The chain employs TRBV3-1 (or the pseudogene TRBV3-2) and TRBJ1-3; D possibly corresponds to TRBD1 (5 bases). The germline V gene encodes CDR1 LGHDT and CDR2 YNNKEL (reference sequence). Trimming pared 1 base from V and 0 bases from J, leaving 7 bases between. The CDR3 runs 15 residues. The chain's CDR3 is CASSQGRGSGNTIYF. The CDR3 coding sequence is TGTGCCAGCAGCCAAGGAAGGGGCTCTGGAAACACCATATATTTT.

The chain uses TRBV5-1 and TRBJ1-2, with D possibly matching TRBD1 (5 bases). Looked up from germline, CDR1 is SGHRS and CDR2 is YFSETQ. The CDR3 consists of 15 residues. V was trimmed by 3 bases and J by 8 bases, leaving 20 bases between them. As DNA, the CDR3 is TGCGCCAGCAGCTCTCAGCCGGGCGGGGCGGTAGGCTACACCTTC. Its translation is CASSSQPGGAVGYTF.

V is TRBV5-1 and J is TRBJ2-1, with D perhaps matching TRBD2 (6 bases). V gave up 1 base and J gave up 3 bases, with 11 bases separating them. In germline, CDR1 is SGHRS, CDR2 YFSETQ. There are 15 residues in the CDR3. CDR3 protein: CASSLMGLLYNEQFF. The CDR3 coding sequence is TGCGCCAGCAGCTTGATGGGACTTCTCTACAATGAGCAGTTCTTC.

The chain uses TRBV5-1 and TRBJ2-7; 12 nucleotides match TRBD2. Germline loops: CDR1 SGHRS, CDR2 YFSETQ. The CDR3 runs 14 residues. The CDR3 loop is CASSLSTSGGPWDV. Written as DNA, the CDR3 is TGCGCCAGCAGCCTGTCGACTAGCGGGGGTCCCTGGGACGTC.

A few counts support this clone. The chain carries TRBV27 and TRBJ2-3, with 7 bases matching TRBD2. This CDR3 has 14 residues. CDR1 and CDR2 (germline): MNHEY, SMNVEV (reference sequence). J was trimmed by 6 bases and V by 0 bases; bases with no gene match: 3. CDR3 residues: CASSLSGTMDTQYF. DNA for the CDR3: TGTGCCAGCAGTTTATCCGGGACTATGGATACGCAGTATTTT.

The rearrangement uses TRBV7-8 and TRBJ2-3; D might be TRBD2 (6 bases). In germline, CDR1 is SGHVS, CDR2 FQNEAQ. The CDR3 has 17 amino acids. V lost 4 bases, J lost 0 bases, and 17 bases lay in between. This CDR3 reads CASSSLYVAGSTDTQYF. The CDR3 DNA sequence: TGTGCCAGCAGCTCCTTATATGTTGCGGGGAGCACAGATACGCAGTATTTT. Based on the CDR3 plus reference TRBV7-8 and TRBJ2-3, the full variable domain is GAGVSQSPRYKVAKRGQDVALRCDPISGHVSLFWYQQALGQGPEFLTYFQNEAQLDKSGLPSDRFFAERPEGSVSTLKIQRTQQEDSAVYLCASSSLYVAGSTDTQYFGPGTRLTVL.

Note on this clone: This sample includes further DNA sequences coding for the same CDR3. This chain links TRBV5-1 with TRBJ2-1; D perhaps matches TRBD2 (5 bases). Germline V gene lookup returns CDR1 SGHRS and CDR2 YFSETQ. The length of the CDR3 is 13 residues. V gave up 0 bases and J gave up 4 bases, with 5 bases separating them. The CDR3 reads CASSLGGYNEQFF. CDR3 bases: TGCGCCAGCAGCTTGGGAGGGTACAATGAGCAGTTCTTC.

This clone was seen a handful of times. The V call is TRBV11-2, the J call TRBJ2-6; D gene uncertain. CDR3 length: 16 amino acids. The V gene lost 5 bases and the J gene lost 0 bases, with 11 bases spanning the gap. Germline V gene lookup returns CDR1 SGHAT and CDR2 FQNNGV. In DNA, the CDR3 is TGTGCCAGCAGCAGAAACCCGGGCTCTGGGGCCAACGTCCTGACTTTC. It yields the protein CASSRNPGSGANVLTF.

The DNA for the CDR3 is TGTGCCAGCTCACCGCTGCCGGACAGGGGGATCGGCTACACCTTC. This sequence encodes CASSPLPDRGIGYTF. The chain has TRBV18 and TRBJ1-2; 10 bases are shared with TRBD1. Per germline, CDR1 KGHSH and CDR2 LQKENI. V was clipped by 3 bases and J by 8 bases; unmatched bases: 9. The CDR3 sequence is 15 residues long.

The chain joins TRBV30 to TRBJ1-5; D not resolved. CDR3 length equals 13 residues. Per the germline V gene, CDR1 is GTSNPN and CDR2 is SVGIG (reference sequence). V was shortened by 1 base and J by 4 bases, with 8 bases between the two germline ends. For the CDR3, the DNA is TGTGCCTGGAGTGAGTTTCAGAATCAGCCCCAGCATTTT. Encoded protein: CAWSEFQNQPQHF. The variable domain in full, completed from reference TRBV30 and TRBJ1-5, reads SQTIHQWPATLVQPVGSPLSLECTVEGTSNPNLYWYRQAAGRGLQLLFYSVGIGQISSEVPQNLSASRPQDRQFILSSKKLLLSDSGFYLCAWSEFQNQPQHFGDGTRLSIL.